One and the same sample provided the 13 T cell receptor beta chains below, sequenced in a study of siplizumab effects on memory and regulatory T cells. Here immunoSEQ multiplex PCR was the method, and the copy in TCRdb shows in-frame clones only, minus some. The profile covers roughly 92,000 clones, with around 94% appearing a single time and 1.3% taken by the ten largest. The sample consisted of non-Treg CD4+ T cells sorted from blood. The receptors here all came from a human donor in good health.

The V call is TRBV19, the J call TRBJ2-1, with 12 positions matching TRBD2. Germline V gene sequence: CDR1 LNHDA, CDR2 SQIVND (reference sequence). Trimming removed 5 bases from V and 9 bases from J; junction bases left unmatched: 11. The CDR3 runs 16 residues. The CDR3 here is CASSRLTSGSWGEQFF. CDR3 DNA: TGTGCCAGTAGTCGCCTGACTAGCGGGAGCTGGGGTGAGCAGTTCTTC.

The V gene is TRBV14, the J gene TRBJ2-7, with unresolved D. Trimming removed 4 bases from V and 1 base from J, with 11 bases in between. Germline lookup yields CDR1 SGHDN and CDR2 FVKESK. This CDR3 has 14 amino acids. The CDR3 reads CASSPIEISYEQYF. CDR3 in DNA: TGTGCCAGCAGCCCTATCGAAATATCCTACGAGCAGTACTTC.

This chain links TRBV7-3 with TRBJ2-6; D not certain. Deletions cut 8 bases from V and 0 bases from J, with 5 bases between. This CDR3 is built from 13 residues. Germline assignment: CDR1 SGHTA and CDR2 FQGTGA. The CDR3 region is CASRISGANVLTF. CDR3 in DNA: TGTGCCAGCCGAATCTCTGGGGCCAACGTCCTGACTTTC.

The chain employs TRBV2 and TRBJ2-3; a weak D match, TRBD2 (7 bases). The germline CDR1 and CDR2 sequences are SNHLY and FYNNEI. The CDR3 covers 14 residues. V lost 4 bases and J lost 2, with 10 bases in between. For the CDR3, the DNA is TGTGCCAGCAGTGGCGGGGGCGCCACAGATACGCAGTATTTT. Encoded protein: CASSGGGATDTQYF.

The genes are TRBV2 and TRBJ1-6, with D perhaps matching TRBD1 (5 bases). Trimming took off 6 bases at V and 5 bases at J, with 14 bases between the two ends. Germline-derived CDR1 and CDR2 are SNHLY and FYNNEI. The CDR3 contains 15 residues. The CDR3 loop is CASRGPQTHNSPLHF. DNA of the CDR3: TGTGCCAGCAGGGGACCCCAAACTCATAATTCACCCCTCCACTTT.

The rearrangement uses TRBV28 and TRBJ2-5; D ambiguous. Germline CDR1 reads MDHEN; CDR2 reads SYDVKM. The V and J ends lost 3 bases and 4 bases respectively, with 15 bases between them. CDR3 length: 15 residues. The CDR3 DNA sequence: TGTGCCAGCAGTTTCCAATACAGCCAACGAGAGACCCAGTACTTC. This gives the protein CASSFQYSQRETQYF.

This chain connects TRBV13 to TRBJ1-2, with D unresolved. CDR1 is PRHDT, CDR2 FYEKMQ, per germline (reference sequence). V dropped 4 bases and J dropped 8 bases, with 11 bases sitting between them. CDR3 size: 12 residues. CDR3 nucleotide sequence: TGTGCCAGCAGCTCCTCATACCTCGGCTACACCTTC. The encoded protein is CASSSSYLGYTF.

The rearrangement links TRBV4-2 to TRBJ2-3, with TRBD2 identical over 10 bases. Germline CDR1 LGHNA, CDR2 YNFKEQ. V lost 2 bases and J lost 3; bases outside the gene matches: 8. The CDR3 runs to 17 residues. CDR3 in amino acids: CASSQRLAGRTTDTQYF. The CDR3 DNA follows: TGTGCCAGCAGCCAAAGACTAGCGGGCAGAACGACAGATACGCAGTATTTT.

The chain couples TRBV5-1 to TRBJ2-5; D not resolved. V was shortened by 4 bases and J by 0 bases, with 16 bases between the two germline ends. From germline, CDR1 is SGHRS and CDR2 YFSETQ. The CDR3 contains 16 residues. This chain's CDR3 is CASSRNSPHNQETQYF. DNA of the CDR3: TGCGCCAGCAGCCGAAATAGCCCCCACAACCAAGAGACCCAGTACTTC.

This rearrangement joins TRBV10-1 to TRBJ2-1, with 11 bases that match TRBD2. CDR3 length: 14 amino acids. CDR1 is WNHNN and CDR2 is SYGVQD in the germline V gene (reference sequence). The junction had 4 bases not matched to a gene; V was cut back by 2 bases and J by 10 bases. This CDR3 reads CASSESSGREEQFF. CDR3 bases: TGCGCCAGCAGTGAGAGTAGCGGGAGGGAGGAGCAGTTCTTC.

The chain couples TRBV7-3 to TRBJ2-1; D may be TRBD2 (6 bases). The CDR3 length is 16 residues. The ends were cut back, 0 bases at V and 0 bases at J, with 9 bases in the middle. Germline CDR1 is SGHTA and CDR2 is FQGTGA. This chain's CDR3 is CASSLTGSPSYNEQFF. As DNA, the CDR3 is TGTGCCAGCAGCTTAACCGGGAGCCCCTCCTACAATGAGCAGTTCTTC.

J is TRBJ2-3 and V is TRBV4-1; 7 positions match TRBD2. The CDR3 has 14 amino acids. Germline CDR1 and CDR2: MGHRA and YSYEKL. J was trimmed by 6 bases and V by 4 bases; bases with no gene match: 7. CDR3 in amino acids: CASSLGGTRDTQYF. The DNA for the CDR3 is TGCGCCAGCAGCCTGGGAGGGACCAGGGATACGCAGTATTTT.

The J gene is TRBJ2-7, the V gene TRBV28; D unclear. Looked up from germline, CDR1 is MDHEN and CDR2 is SYDVKM. The length of the CDR3 is 16 residues. V lost 3 bases to trimming and J lost 2 bases, with 17 bases between them. The CDR3 region is CASSFRLKTRTYEQYF. The CDR3 nucleotides read TGTGCCAGCAGTTTTCGGCTAAAGACCAGAACCTACGAGCAGTACTTC.